This T cell receptor beta chain was sequenced in a study of Graves' ophthalmopathy and Graves' hyperthyroidism. Study-wide results and limits: The model's prediction of ophthalmopathy progression had 65% to 71% sensitivity and roughly 72% specificity.

This clonotype was counted between two and nine times. Its matching antigen is unknown. The authors amplified TCR beta CDR3 regions, and they did so from RNA transcripts for repertoire sequencing. HTBI primers served in a first-round RT-PCR, which a second-round multiplex PCR followed. TCRdb redid the calling of the multiplex PCR reads with MiXCR, one entry per CDR3 protein. Of 200,000 to 300,000 distinct CDR3 sequences in the sample, less than 55% were seen once. The sequencing input was peripheral blood. The receptor was derived from an adult man with Graves' ophthalmopathy.

CDR3 loop: CATSRDGGSAQPQHF. DNA for the CDR3: TGTGCCACCAGCAGAGATGGGGGAAGCGCCCAGCCCCAGCATTTT. This chain connects TRBV15 to TRBJ1-5; D possibly corresponds to TRBD1 (5 bases). The germline gives CDR1 LNHNV, CDR2 YYDKDF (reference sequence). V dropped 0 bases and J dropped 7 bases, with 13 bases sitting between them. The CDR3 extends over 15 amino acids.